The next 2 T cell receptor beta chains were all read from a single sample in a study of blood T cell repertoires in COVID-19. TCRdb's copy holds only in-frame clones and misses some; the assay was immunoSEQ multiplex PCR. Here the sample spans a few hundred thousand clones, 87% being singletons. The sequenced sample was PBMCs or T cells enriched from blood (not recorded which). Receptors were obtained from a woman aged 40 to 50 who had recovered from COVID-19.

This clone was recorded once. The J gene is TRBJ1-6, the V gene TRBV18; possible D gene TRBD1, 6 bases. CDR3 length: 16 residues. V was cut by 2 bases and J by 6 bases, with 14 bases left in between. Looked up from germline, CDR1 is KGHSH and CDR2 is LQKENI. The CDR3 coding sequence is TGTGCCAGCTCACCAGGACGGGGGGCGCTTAATTCACCCCTCCACTTT. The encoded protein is CASSPGRGALNSPLHF.

CDR3 residues: CASSQGGGGLETQYF. CDR3 in DNA: TGTGCCAGCAGCCAGGGGGGCGGGGGGCTGGAGACCCAGTACTTC. The chain is built from TRBV3-1 (or the pseudogene TRBV3-2) and TRBJ2-5; 8 bases match TRBD2. This CDR3 spans 15 amino acids. The germline CDR1 and CDR2 sequences are LGHDT and YNNKEL (reference sequence). After removal of 3 bases from V and 5 bases from J, the junction contained 8 bases not matched to a gene.